Many counts were recorded for the clone carrying this TCR beta chain. Its antigen is unknown. The sample comes from a study of T cell repertoires in cytomegalovirus infection. TCRdb reanalysed the reads using MiXCR and keeps one entry per CDR3 protein. The sample has about 770,000 distinct CDR3 sequences; about 28% are singletons. This CDR3 has 16 residues. Germline V CDR1 and CDR2: SGHTA, FQGNSA. The V end was cut by 5 bases, the J end by 2 bases, with 19 bases between. This clonotype was obtained from a human donor in good health (CMV status not recorded). Some clones in this sample may be carry-over from other donors' samples. The sample in question was cultured CD8+ T cells from PBMCs, obtained from culture after CMV antigen stimulation. The chain employs TRBV7-2 and TRBJ2-7; maybe TRBD1 (9 bases). The CDR3 protein is CASSAPGGTGPYEQYF. Here the CDR3 DNA reads TGTGCCAGCAGCGCCCCGGGGGGGACAGGGCCCTACGAGCAGTACTTC.